Listed below are T cell receptor beta chains from one sample, sequenced in a study of blood T cell repertoires in COVID-19. The repertoire was sequenced with immunoSEQ multiplex PCR; TCRdb's copy has only in-frame clones and lacks some. There are about 220,000 clones in the sample; around four fifths occur only once, and nearly 5% lies in the top ten. The sequenced sample was PBMCs or T cells enriched from blood (not recorded which). These receptors all stem from a woman aged 45-59 years who had been exposed to COVID-19. The CDR3 runs from the conserved cysteine through the conserved F or W. The D gene is left open where the match is weak.

v_gene: TRBV3-1/TRBV3-2
j_gene: TRBJ1-1
d_gene: .
CDR3aa: CASSHPPRGKAFF

v_gene: TRBV7-9
j_gene: TRBJ2-3
d_gene: .
CDR3aa: CASGLEDLGYTDTQYF

v_gene: TRBV27
j_gene: TRBJ1-6
d_gene: .
CDR3aa: CASSDTGNSARSPLHF

v_gene: TRBV24-1
j_gene: TRBJ1-5
d_gene: TRBD1
CDR3aa: CATSAGTGILQPQHF

v_gene: TRBV5-6
j_gene: TRBJ1-2
d_gene: .
CDR3aa: CASSSGGNYGYTF

v_gene: TRBV13
j_gene: TRBJ1-1
d_gene: .
CDR3aa: CASGRPPRTEAFF

v_gene: TRBV12-5
j_gene: TRBJ2-7
d_gene: .
CDR3aa: CASGFRTNEQYF

v_gene: TRBV25-1
j_gene: TRBJ2-2
d_gene: TRBD1
CDR3aa: CASSTGGLGELFF

v_gene: TRBV27
j_gene: TRBJ2-2
d_gene: .
CDR3aa: CASSFDRPTGELFF

v_gene: TRBV24-1
j_gene: TRBJ1-2
d_gene: .
CDR3aa: CATSDFYSGYTF

v_gene: TRBV3-1/TRBV3-2
j_gene: TRBJ1-6
d_gene: TRBD1
CDR3aa: CASSQTNRGNSPLHF

v_gene: TRBV30
j_gene: TRBJ1-2
d_gene: TRBD1
CDR3aa: CAWSHPDRGQAYGYTF

v_gene: TRBV18
j_gene: TRBJ1-5
d_gene: .
CDR3aa: CASTFRGGSNQPQHF

v_gene: TRBV12-3/TRBV12-4
j_gene: TRBJ1-1
d_gene: .
CDR3aa: CASSPIVNTEAFF

v_gene: TRBV30
j_gene: TRBJ2-5
d_gene: TRBD1
CDR3aa: CAWRGTGGIGETQYF

v_gene: TRBV14
j_gene: TRBJ1-2
d_gene: TRBD1
CDR3aa: CASSPEGQGKRYGYTF

v_gene: TRBV11-2
j_gene: TRBJ2-1
d_gene: .
CDR3aa: CASSLNRGYYNEQFF

v_gene: TRBV28
j_gene: TRBJ2-2
d_gene: TRBD1
CDR3aa: CASSSDRGNTGELFF

v_gene: TRBV12-3/TRBV12-4
j_gene: TRBJ1-5
d_gene: .
CDR3aa: CASSPDGQLQHF

v_gene: TRBV15
j_gene: TRBJ2-7
d_gene: TRBD2
CDR3aa: CATSRVAGQIYEQYF

v_gene: TRBV5-4
j_gene: TRBJ2-2
d_gene: .
CDR3aa: CASSPPRPTGTGELFF

v_gene: TRBV3-1/TRBV3-2
j_gene: TRBJ2-3
d_gene: TRBD2
CDR3aa: CASSQQRGVTDTQYF

v_gene: TRBV7-8
j_gene: TRBJ2-7
d_gene: TRBD1
CDR3aa: CASSFRDSYEQYF

v_gene: TRBV7-2
j_gene: TRBJ1-1
d_gene: .
CDR3aa: CASSLAYREAFF

v_gene: TRBV12-5
j_gene: TRBJ1-6
d_gene: .
CDR3aa: CASSGSPLHF

v_gene: TRBV5-1
j_gene: TRBJ2-2
d_gene: .
CDR3aa: CASSLDLNGELFF

v_gene: TRBV19
j_gene: TRBJ2-1
d_gene: TRBD2
CDR3aa: CASRSGGERDEQFF

v_gene: TRBV20-1
j_gene: TRBJ1-1
d_gene: TRBD1
CDR3aa: CSASDRAEAFF

v_gene: TRBV2
j_gene: TRBJ2-7
d_gene: .
CDR3aa: CASKGRSYEQYF

v_gene: TRBV28
j_gene: TRBJ1-3
d_gene: .
CDR3aa: CASSPPTRGGNTIYF

v_gene: TRBV7-6
j_gene: TRBJ2-5
d_gene: TRBD2
CDR3aa: CASSESGGREETQYF

v_gene: TRBV28
j_gene: TRBJ1-6
d_gene: .
CDR3aa: CASSSREKNSPLHF

v_gene: TRBV6-5
j_gene: TRBJ2-2
d_gene: .
CDR3aa: CAIHMSGELFF

v_gene: TRBV29-1
j_gene: TRBJ1-1
d_gene: .
CDR3aa: CSAVSIREAGAFF

v_gene: TRBV7-9
j_gene: TRBJ1-5
d_gene: TRBD1
CDR3aa: CASSTDRGLDSNQPQHF

v_gene: TRBV28
j_gene: TRBJ1-4
d_gene: .
CDR3aa: CASSLIQGKEKLFF

v_gene: TRBV18
j_gene: TRBJ1-2
d_gene: TRBD1
CDR3aa: CASSPTQGNNYGYTF

v_gene: TRBV11-2
j_gene: TRBJ2-2
d_gene: .
CDR3aa: CASSLNPGLSGELFF

v_gene: TRBV5-6
j_gene: TRBJ1-1
d_gene: TRBD1
CDR3aa: CASSRQGRTEAFF

v_gene: TRBV19
j_gene: TRBJ1-1
d_gene: .
CDR3aa: CASRPTGNTEAFF

v_gene: TRBV19
j_gene: TRBJ1-5
d_gene: TRBD1
CDR3aa: CASSLGTGWVQPQHF

v_gene: TRBV30
j_gene: TRBJ1-6
d_gene: .
CDR3aa: CAWSRQVNSPLHF

v_gene: TRBV6-5
j_gene: TRBJ1-5
d_gene: .
CDR3aa: CASSPTGIPNQPQHF

v_gene: TRBV20-1
j_gene: TRBJ1-1
d_gene: .
CDR3aa: CTFVNTEAFF

v_gene: TRBV5-6
j_gene: TRBJ2-1
d_gene: TRBD2
CDR3aa: CASSLARRGRDEQFF

v_gene: TRBV6-5
j_gene: TRBJ1-5
d_gene: TRBD1
CDR3aa: CASSSQDRFEQPQHF

v_gene: TRBV19
j_gene: TRBJ2-2
d_gene: TRBD1
CDR3aa: CASSFGTGTGELFF

v_gene: TRBV18
j_gene: TRBJ1-3
d_gene: TRBD1
CDR3aa: CASSPWRGGDGGTIYF